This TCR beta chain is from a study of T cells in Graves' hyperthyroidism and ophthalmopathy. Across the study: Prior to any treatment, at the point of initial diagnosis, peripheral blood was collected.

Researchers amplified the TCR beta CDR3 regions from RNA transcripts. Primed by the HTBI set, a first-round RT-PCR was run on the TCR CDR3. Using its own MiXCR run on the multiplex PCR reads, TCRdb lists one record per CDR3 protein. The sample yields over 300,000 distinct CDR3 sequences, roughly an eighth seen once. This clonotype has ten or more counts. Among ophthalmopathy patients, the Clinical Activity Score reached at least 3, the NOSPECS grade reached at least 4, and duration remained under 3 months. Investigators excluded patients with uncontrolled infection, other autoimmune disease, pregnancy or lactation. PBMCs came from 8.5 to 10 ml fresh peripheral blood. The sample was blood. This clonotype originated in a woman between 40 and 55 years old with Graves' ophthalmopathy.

The CDR3 is CSARELGRTYNEQFF. The CDR3 nucleotides are TGCAGTGCTAGAGAGTTGGGGAGAACCTACAATGAGCAGTTCTTC. The V and J genes are TRBV20-1 and TRBJ2-1; possibly TRBD2 for D (5 bases). The CDR3 runs 15 residues. The V and J ends lost 0 bases and 2 bases respectively, with 11 bases between them. Germline CDR1 reads DFQATT; CDR2 reads SNEGSKA (reference sequence).